There are many counts of the clone carrying this T cell receptor beta chain. Time point of the sample: patch test 2, 6 weeks after DPC sensitization. This sample's treatment: therapeutic diphenylcyclopropenone sensitization with weekly scalp DPC. The V gene lost 6 bases and the J gene lost 1 base, with 2 bases spanning the gap. The CDR3 length is 11 residues. The germline V gene encodes CDR1 MDHEN and CDR2 SYDVKM. TCRdb re-called the RACE reads through MiXCR, storing one row per CDR3 protein. The sample carries a few hundred thousand distinct CDR3 sequences, about 6% recorded once. The sample comes from a study of human T cells and chemical hapten exposure. For the study at large: While the approximately 23-week study was under way, patients received diphenylcyclopropenone on the scalp every week.

The sequence derives from a woman between 18 and 29 years old with alopecia areata. Some clones in this sample may be carry-over from other donors' samples. The source was whole blood, collected in connection with sensitization to the hapten diphenylcyclopropenone (DPC). The rearrangement joins TRBV28 to TRBJ2-3; D is ambiguous. The chain's CDR3 is CASRGTDTQYF. In DNA form, the CDR3 reads TGTGCCAGCAGAGGCACAGATACGCAGTATTTT.